This TCR beta chain was captured in a study of T cells in Graves' hyperthyroidism and ophthalmopathy (dated by TCRdb to between 2017 and 2020). Study-level background: Peripheral blood samples were taken at initial diagnosis, before any treatment was given. Whether ophthalmopathy could be predicted prospectively was tested in an independent validation cohort made up of roughly 19 hyperthyroidism patients plus 17 patients who later progressed to ophthalmopathy. According to the paper, TCR Vbeta CDR3 sequencing was carried out on more than 120 peripheral blood samples, which came from fewer than 50 ophthalmopathy, approximately 78 hyperthyroidism and about 17 progressor patients. To identify TCR V-J signatures that set the groups apart, the researchers used a discovery cohort of more than 95 patients, made up of about 44 with Graves' ophthalmopathy and about 60 with stable Graves' hyperthyroidism. In addition, the study compared T-cell repertoires in thyroid tissue and in blood from roughly six Graves' hyperthyroidism patients. After blood sampling, hyperthyroidism patients were treated with methimazole at a starting dose of 30 mg daily, and ophthalmopathy patients were treated with high-dose intravenous methylprednisolone. For training and testing, the 100 patients in the discovery cohort were randomly divided in a 7:3 ratio. What the research found in general, with its limitations: Most expanded thyroid clonotypes (frequency above 0.001) were also detected in blood, a finding suggesting that blood repertoires may reflect thyroid immune responses. In validation, progression to ophthalmopathy was predicted by the model with almost 71% sensitivity and 72% to 85% specificity, a median of about 6.4 months before onset. Sample size was not statistically predetermined, and blinding of investigators to group allocation was not performed. Ophthalmopathy was separated from stable hyperthyroidism by a 13 V-J signature model, with approximately 89% sensitivity and just over 81% specificity obtained in cross-validation and 80%/75% obtained in testing.

TCR beta CDR3 regions were amplified from RNA transcripts. A first-round RT-PCR of the TCR CDR3 used the HTBI primer set with the Qiagen OneStep RT-PCR kit. Libraries were constructed in a second round of multiplex PCR, after which size selection and purification were carried out. Sequencing of the libraries was done on an Illumina HiSeq2000 using paired-end 100 bp reads. On the study's bioinformatics: SOAPnuke was used to process the raw data, with reads discarded if the reads contained adapters or uncalled bases, had a mean Phred below 15, or lacked an exact constant-primer or identifier match. COPE v1.2.5 was used to merge high-quality paired reads, and clonotypes were defined as unique nucleotide sequences. MiTCR v1.1 was used to align clonotypes to the IMGT TRBV, TRBD and TRBJ reference segments. Analysis was restricted to V-J combinations with a frequency above 0.0001, which covered approximately 99% of repertoires. The TCS score was defined as the ratio of F50 (clonal expansion) to E x V (chaos), calculated using BLOSUM62-based TCRdist between CDR3 peptides within each V-J. Welch's t-statistics and random forest reduced several hundred V-J features to 10 to 15, which were used in a naive Bayes classifier (R e1071). TCRdb reprocessed the public reads (quality trimming at Q25 with fastp, clone calling with MiXCR) and kept in-frame beta chains. Each entry is one CDR3 protein sequence, shown with its most common DNA and genes. TCRdb, not the original authors, processed these V and J calls. In all, the sample holds a few hundred thousand distinct CDR3 sequences, and about 14% of those were seen once. The leading ten clones occupy about 20% of the sample.

This clonotype was detected ten times or more. It lacks a known antigen. No base quality values were provided; no much bigger clone lies one nucleotide off. In the ophthalmopathy patients, disease was moderately to severely active, with a Clinical Activity Score of 3 or more, a NOSPECS grade of 4 or more, and a duration of less than 3 months. Any patient with an uncontrolled infection, another autoimmune disease, pregnancy or lactation was excluded. Diagnoses relied on clinical symptoms, serum thyroxine and TRAb, thyroid ultrasound and orbital computed tomography. PBMCs were isolated from roughly 10 ml of fresh peripheral blood by Ficoll-Paque density gradient centrifugation. Total RNA was extracted using Trizol reagent, and RNA quality was assessed on an Agilent 2100 Bioanalyzer. Deletion took 3 bases off V and 5 bases off J, with a span of 8 bases between the germline ends. The CDR3 measures 12 amino acids from cysteine to phenylalanine. Kept here is only the CDR3 DNA, which spans 36 bases and is read in frame from base 1. The germline V gene sets CDR1 to MNHNS and CDR2 to SASEGT.

The rearranged segments are TRBV6-1 and TRBJ2-7; no D gene is confidently identified. The material sequenced was blood. The sequence derives from a woman aged 25 to 39 with Graves' ophthalmopathy. CDR3 reads: CASSDPGNEQYF. The DNA reads TGTGCCAGCAGTGACCCGGGTAACGAGCAGTACTTC.